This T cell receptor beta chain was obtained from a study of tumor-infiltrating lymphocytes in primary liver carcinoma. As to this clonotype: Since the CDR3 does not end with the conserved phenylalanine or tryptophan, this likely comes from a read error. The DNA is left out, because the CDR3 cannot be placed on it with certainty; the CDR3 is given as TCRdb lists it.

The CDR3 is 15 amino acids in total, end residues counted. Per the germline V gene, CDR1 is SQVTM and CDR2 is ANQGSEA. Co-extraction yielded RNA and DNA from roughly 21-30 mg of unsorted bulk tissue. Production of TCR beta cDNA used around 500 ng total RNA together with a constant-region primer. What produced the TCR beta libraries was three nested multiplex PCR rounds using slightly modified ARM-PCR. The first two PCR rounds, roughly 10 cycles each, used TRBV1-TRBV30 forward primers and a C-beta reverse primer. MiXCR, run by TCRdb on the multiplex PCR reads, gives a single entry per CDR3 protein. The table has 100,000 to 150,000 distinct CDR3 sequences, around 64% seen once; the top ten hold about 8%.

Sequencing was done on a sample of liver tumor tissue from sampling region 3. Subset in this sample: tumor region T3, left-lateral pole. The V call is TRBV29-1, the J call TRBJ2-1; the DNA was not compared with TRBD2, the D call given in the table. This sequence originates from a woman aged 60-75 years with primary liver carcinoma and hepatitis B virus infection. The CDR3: CSVRRGTTIYNEQFI.